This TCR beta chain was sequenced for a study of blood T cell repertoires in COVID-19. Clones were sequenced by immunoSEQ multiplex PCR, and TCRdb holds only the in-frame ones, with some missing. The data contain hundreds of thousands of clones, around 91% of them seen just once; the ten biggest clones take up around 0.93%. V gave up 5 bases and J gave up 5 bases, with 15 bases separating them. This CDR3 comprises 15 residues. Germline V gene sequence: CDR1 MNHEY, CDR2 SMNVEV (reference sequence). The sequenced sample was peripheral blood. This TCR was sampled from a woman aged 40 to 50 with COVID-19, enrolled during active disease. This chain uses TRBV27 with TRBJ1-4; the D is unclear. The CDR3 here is CASSETIGSNEKLFF. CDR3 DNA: TGTGCCAGCAGTGAGACCATTGGGAGCAATGAAAAACTGTTTTTT.